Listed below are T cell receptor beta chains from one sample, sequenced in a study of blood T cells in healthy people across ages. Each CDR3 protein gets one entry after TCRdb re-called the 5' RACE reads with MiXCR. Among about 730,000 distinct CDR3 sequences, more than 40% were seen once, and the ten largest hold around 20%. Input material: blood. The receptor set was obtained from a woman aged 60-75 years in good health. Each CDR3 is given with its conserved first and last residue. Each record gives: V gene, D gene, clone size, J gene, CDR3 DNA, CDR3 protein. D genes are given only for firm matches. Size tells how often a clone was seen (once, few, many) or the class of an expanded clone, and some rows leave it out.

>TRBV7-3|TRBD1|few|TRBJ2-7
TGTGCCAGCAGCCGTACAGGGGGCTTCTACGAGCAGTACTTC
CASSRTGGFYEQYF
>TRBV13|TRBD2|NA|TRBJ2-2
TGTGCCAGCAGCCCACCACCGTGGACTAGCGGGGGGGACACCGGGGAGCTGTTTTTT
CASSPPPWTSGGDTGELFF
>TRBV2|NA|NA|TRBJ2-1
TGTGCCAGCCTGGAGGGCACGTTCTTC
CASLEGTFF
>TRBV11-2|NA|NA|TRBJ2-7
TGTGCCAGCAGCTTATCTCTGGGGGCTATAGACGAGCAGTACTTC
CASSLSLGAIDEQYF
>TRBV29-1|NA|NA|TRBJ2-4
TGCAGCGCTGCGGGGGCTTTCGGTCGCAAAAACATTCAGTACTTC
CSAAGAFGRKNIQYF
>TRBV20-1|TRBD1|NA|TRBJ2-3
TGCAGTGCTAGTACAGCGAGGGGACAGAGGGGCACAGATACGCAGTATTTT
CSASTARGQRGTDTQYF
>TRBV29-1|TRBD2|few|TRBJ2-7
TGCAGCGTTGTTCAAGTGGGGCTAGCGGGGGCCGAGCAGTACTTC
CSVVQVGLAGAEQYF
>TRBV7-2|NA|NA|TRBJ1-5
TGTGCCAGCAGCCCTCACAGGATCGAAGGGCAGCCCCAGCATTTT
CASSPHRIEGQPQHF
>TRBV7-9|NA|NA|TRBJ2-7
TGTGCCAGCAGCTTAGTGGCAAGCCCCTACGAGCAGTACTTC
CASSLVASPYEQYF
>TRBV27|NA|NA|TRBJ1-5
TGTGCCAGCAGTTCCAACCGGGACGGTAGCAATCAGCCCCAGCATTTT
CASSSNRDGSNQPQHF
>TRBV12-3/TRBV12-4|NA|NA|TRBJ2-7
TGTGCCAGCAGTTTGGTATACGGGGAGCAGTACTTC
CASSLVYGEQYF
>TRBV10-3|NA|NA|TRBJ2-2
TGTGCCATCAGTGAGTCGATTGTGGGGACCGGGGAGCTGTTTTTT
CAISESIVGTGELFF
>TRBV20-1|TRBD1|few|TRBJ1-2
TGCAGTGCCATGCGACAGGGGGCACACTATGGCTACACCTTC
CSAMRQGAHYGYTF
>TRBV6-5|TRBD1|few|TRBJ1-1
TGTGCCAGCAGTCGGAGAAGGACAGGGGGTTTCACTGAAGCTTTCTTT
CASSRRRTGGFTEAFF
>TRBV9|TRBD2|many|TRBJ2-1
TGTGCCAGCAGCGCGGACAGCGGGAGTCTCTTCGATGAGCAGTTCTTC
CASSADSGSLFDEQFF
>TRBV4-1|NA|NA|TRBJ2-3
TGCGCCAGCAGCCAAGATCCTGTGATGGCTTCAGATACGCAGTATTTT
CASSQDPVMASDTQYF
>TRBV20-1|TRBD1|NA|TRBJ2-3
TGCAGTGCTAGAGATATCCCCGGGACAGGGGGCGCGTCAGATACGCAGTATTTT
CSARDIPGTGGASDTQYF
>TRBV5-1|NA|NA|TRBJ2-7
TGCGCCAGCAGCTTAACCACCACCTACGAGCAGTACTTC
CASSLTTTYEQYF
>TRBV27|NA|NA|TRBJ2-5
TGTGCCAGCAGTGCAGGGGGGCGGGAGACCCAGTACTTC
CASSAGGRETQYF
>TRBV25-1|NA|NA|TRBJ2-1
TGTGCCAGCAGTGATTCCAACGTCGGGCGGGGGCAGTTCTTC
CASSDSNVGRGQFF
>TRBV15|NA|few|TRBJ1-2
TGTGCCACCAGCCCCCCGGAGCTCCTAAACTATGGCTACACCTTC
CATSPPELLNYGYTF
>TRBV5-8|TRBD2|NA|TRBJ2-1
TGTGCCAGCAGGAAGAGGACCGGGGGGAGTGAGCAGTTCTTC
CASRKRTGGSEQFF